This TCR beta chain came from a study of blood T cell repertoires in COVID-19. Study context: T cells, B-cell-depleted T cells, or PBMCs provided the cDNA or gDNA that served as material.

In the original workflow: The assay estimated nucleated cells by amplifying reference gene primers. The data were produced by immunoSEQ multiplex PCR, yet TCRdb's version contains in-frame clones alone and is incomplete. That table furnishes V, J and clone size, whereas the DNA furnished D and trimming. The sample shows 50,000 to 75,000 clones, 88% of them seen only once. The sequence derives from a woman aged 45-60 years with active or convalescent COVID-19. Sequenced: peripheral blood.

The CDR3: CASSSGIWEEQFF. CDR3 coding DNA: TGTGCCAGTAGTTCGGGCATATGGGAGGAGCAGTTCTTC. The V gene is TRBV19, the J gene TRBJ2-1; TRBD2 might be the D (5 bases). The CDR3 is made up of 13 amino acids. V lost 5 bases, J lost 10 bases, and 15 bases lay in between. The V gene's germline CDR1 is LNHDA and CDR2 SQIVND (reference sequence).